The source of this TCR beta chain is a study of blood T cell repertoires in COVID-19. Study as a whole: The study drew acute and convalescent COVID-19 samples from the United States, Italy and Spain. PBMCs, B-cell-depleted T cells, or T cells provided the cDNA or gDNA that made up the material.

Trimming cost V 5 bases and J 5 bases; bases outside gene matches: 7. CDR1 is LNHDA and CDR2 is SQIVND in the germline V gene (reference sequence). This CDR3 spans 14 amino acids. Clones were sequenced by immunoSEQ multiplex PCR, and TCRdb holds only the in-frame ones, with some missing. Of 60,000 to 85,000 clones in the sample, 89% are singletons; the top ten hold 4.5% to 5%. The sequencing input was peripheral blood. The J gene is TRBJ2-7, the V gene TRBV19, with TRBD1 identical over 9 bases. This sequence originates from a woman in her forties or fifties with active COVID-19. The CDR3 spells CASSSGTGFDEQYF. In DNA form, the CDR3 reads TGTGCCAGTAGTTCCGGGACAGGGTTCGACGAGCAGTACTTC.